Listed below are T cell receptor beta chains from one sample, sequenced in a study of persistence of HIV-infected CD4 T cells. Produced via immunoSEQ multiplex PCR; TCRdb's table is partial and in-frame only. The table shows 36,000 or so clones, with approximately 85% occurring only once. Antigens for these TCRs are unknown. Sequences were derived from cultured CD4+ T cells from PBMCs, sampled from a patient who received antiretroviral therapy. The receptor source for this set is an adult with HIV. The donor label of this sample is uncertain. CDR3s include the opening cysteine and the closing phenylalanine or tryptophan. Each record gives: CDR3 protein, CDR3 DNA, clone size, D gene, J gene, V gene. D genes are given only for firm matches. Part of the rows lack a size; the others show once, few, many or a class for expanded clones.

CDR3 protein: CASSVGSGGPNTGELFF
CDR3 DNA: TGTGCCAGCAGCGTAGGGTCGGGGGGCCCGAACACCGGGGAGCTGTTTTTT
clone size: -
D gene: -
J gene: TRBJ2-2
V gene: TRBV9

CDR3 protein: CASSGQDQPQHF
CDR3 DNA: TGTGCCAGTAGTGGTCAAGATCAGCCCCAGCATTTT
clone size: once
D gene: -
J gene: TRBJ1-5
V gene: TRBV19

CDR3 protein: CASSPGGWGKGTNEKLFF
CDR3 DNA: TGCGCCAGCAGCCCAGGGGGGTGGGGTAAGGGAACTAATGAAAAACTGTTTTTT
clone size: -
D gene: TRBD1
J gene: TRBJ1-4
V gene: TRBV4-1

CDR3 protein: CSASDLGQGLHQPQHF
CDR3 DNA: TGCAGTGCTAGTGATCTGGGACAGGGATTGCATCAGCCCCAGCATTTT
clone size: -
D gene: TRBD1
J gene: TRBJ1-5
V gene: TRBV20-1

CDR3 protein: CASSPTGQGRETQYF
CDR3 DNA: TGTGCCAGCAGCCCCACTGGACAGGGAAGGGAGACCCAGTACTTC
clone size: -
D gene: TRBD1
J gene: TRBJ2-5
V gene: TRBV7-3

CDR3 protein: CASSLLDRGSGGYTF
CDR3 DNA: TGTGCCAGCAGTTTGTTGGACAGGGGTTCGGGGGGCTACACCTTC
clone size: -
D gene: TRBD1
J gene: TRBJ1-2
V gene: TRBV28

CDR3 protein: CASSDQGLPQETQYF
CDR3 DNA: TGTGCCAGTTCGGACCAGGGGCTCCCCCAAGAGACCCAGTACTTC
clone size: -
D gene: -
J gene: TRBJ2-5
V gene: TRBV19

CDR3 protein: CASSSTTLEQYF
CDR3 DNA: TGTGCCAGCAGTTCCACGACGCTGGAGCAGTACTTC
clone size: -
D gene: -
J gene: TRBJ2-7
V gene: TRBV6-2/TRBV6-3

CDR3 protein: CASSLSGGNTDTQYF
CDR3 DNA: TGCGCCAGCAGCTTGTCGGGGGGGAACACAGATACGCAGTATTTT
clone size: -
D gene: TRBD2
J gene: TRBJ2-3
V gene: TRBV5-1

CDR3 protein: CASSRLTSGGTYEQYF
CDR3 DNA: TGTGCCAGCAGCCGTTTGACTAGCGGGGGAACCTACGAGCAGTACTTC
clone size: -
D gene: TRBD2
J gene: TRBJ2-7
V gene: TRBV3-1/TRBV3-2

CDR3 protein: CASSRDRGLGNTIYF
CDR3 DNA: TGTGCCAGTAGTAGAGACCGGGGCCTCGGAAACACCATATATTTT
clone size: -
D gene: -
J gene: TRBJ1-3
V gene: TRBV19

CDR3 protein: CASSRDLTSGGANEQFF
CDR3 DNA: TGTGCCAGCTCACGAGATCTTACTAGCGGGGGGGCGAATGAGCAGTTCTTC
clone size: -
D gene: TRBD2
J gene: TRBJ2-1
V gene: TRBV18

CDR3 protein: CASSEAAANTEAFF
CDR3 DNA: TGTGCCAGCAGTGAAGCGGCGGCGAACACTGAAGCTTTCTTT
clone size: once
D gene: -
J gene: TRBJ1-1
V gene: TRBV2

CDR3 protein: CASLPREHTGELFF
CDR3 DNA: TGTGCCAGTCTCCCCCGGGAGCACACCGGGGAGCTGTTTTTT
clone size: -
D gene: -
J gene: TRBJ2-2
V gene: TRBV19

CDR3 protein: CASSFLGADNTEAFF
CDR3 DNA: TGCGCCAGCAGCTTTCTAGGGGCAGATAACACTGAAGCTTTCTTT
clone size: -
D gene: -
J gene: TRBJ1-1
V gene: TRBV5-1

CDR3 protein: CASSIVGAGGHEQFF
CDR3 DNA: TGTGCCAGTAGTATAGTGGGGGCAGGGGGTCATGAGCAGTTCTTC
clone size: -
D gene: TRBD1
J gene: TRBJ2-1
V gene: TRBV19

CDR3 protein: CASSEVSGNTIYF
CDR3 DNA: TGTGCCAGCAGTGAAGTCTCTGGAAACACCATATATTTT
clone size: -
D gene: -
J gene: TRBJ1-3
V gene: TRBV25-1

CDR3 protein: CATSSRQANSPLHF
CDR3 DNA: TGTGCCACCAGCAGCCGACAAGCCAATTCACCCCTCCACTTT
clone size: -
D gene: -
J gene: TRBJ1-6
V gene: TRBV15

CDR3 protein: CASSLDGVNEKLFF
CDR3 DNA: TGCGCCAGCAGCTTGGACGGGGTTAATGAAAAACTGTTTTTT
clone size: -
D gene: -
J gene: TRBJ1-4
V gene: TRBV5-1

CDR3 protein: CAWGQGLEPQHF
CDR3 DNA: TGTGCCTGGGGACAGGGGTTGGAGCCCCAGCATTTT
clone size: -
D gene: TRBD1
J gene: TRBJ1-5
V gene: TRBV30

CDR3 protein: CASTPTPGSPLHF
CDR3 DNA: TGTGCCAGCACCCCAACCCCGGGCTCACCCCTCCACTTT
clone size: -
D gene: -
J gene: TRBJ1-6
V gene: TRBV6-5